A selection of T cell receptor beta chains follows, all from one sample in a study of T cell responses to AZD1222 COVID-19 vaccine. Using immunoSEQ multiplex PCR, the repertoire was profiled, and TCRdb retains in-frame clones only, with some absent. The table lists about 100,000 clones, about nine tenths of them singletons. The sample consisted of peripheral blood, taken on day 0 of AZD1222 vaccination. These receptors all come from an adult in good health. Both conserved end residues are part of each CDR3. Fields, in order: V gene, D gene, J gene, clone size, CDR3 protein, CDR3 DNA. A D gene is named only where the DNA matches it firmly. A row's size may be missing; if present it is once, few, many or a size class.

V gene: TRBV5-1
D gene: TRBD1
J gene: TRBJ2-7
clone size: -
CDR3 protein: CASSSQGARAYEQYF
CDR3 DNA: TGCGCCAGCAGCTCCCAGGGGGCGAGAGCCTACGAGCAGTACTTC

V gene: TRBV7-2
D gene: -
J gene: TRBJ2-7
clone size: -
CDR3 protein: CASSPWQGSYEQYF
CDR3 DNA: TGTGCCAGCAGCCCGTGGCAGGGATCCTACGAGCAGTACTTC

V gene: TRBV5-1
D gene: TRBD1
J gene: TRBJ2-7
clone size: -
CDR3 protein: CASSAGTVGYEQYF
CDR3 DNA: TGCGCCAGCAGCGCCGGGACAGTCGGCTACGAGCAGTACTTC

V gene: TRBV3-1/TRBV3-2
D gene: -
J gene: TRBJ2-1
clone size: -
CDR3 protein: CASSQDLAWTTLYNEQFF
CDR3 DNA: TGTGCCAGCAGCCAAGATCTGGCCTGGACTACCCTGTACAATGAGCAGTTCTTC

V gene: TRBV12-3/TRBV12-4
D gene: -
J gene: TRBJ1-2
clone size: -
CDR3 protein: CASSFSRGYTF
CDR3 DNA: TGTGCCAGCAGTTTTTCACGTGGCTACACCTTC

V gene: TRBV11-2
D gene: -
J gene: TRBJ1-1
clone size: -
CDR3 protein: CASSYHLRGFTEAFF
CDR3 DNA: TGTGCCAGCAGCTACCACCTCAGGGGTTTCACTGAAGCTTTCTTT

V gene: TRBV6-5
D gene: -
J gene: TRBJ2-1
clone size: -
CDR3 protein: CASVVGQSSYNEQFF
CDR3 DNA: TGTGCCAGCGTAGTAGGACAGAGCTCCTACAATGAGCAGTTCTTC

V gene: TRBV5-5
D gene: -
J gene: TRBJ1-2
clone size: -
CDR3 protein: CASSPSRGHGYTF
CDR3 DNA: TGTGCCAGCAGTCCATCTCGGGGGCATGGCTACACCTTC

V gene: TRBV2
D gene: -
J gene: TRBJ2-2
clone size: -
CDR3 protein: CASRVDRDTGELFF
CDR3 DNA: TGTGCCAGCAGAGTTGACAGAGACACCGGGGAGCTGTTTTTT

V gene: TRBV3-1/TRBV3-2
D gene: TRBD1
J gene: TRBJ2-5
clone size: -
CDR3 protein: CASSHGQERQETQYF
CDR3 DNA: TGTGCCAGCAGCCATGGACAGGAGCGTCAAGAGACCCAGTACTTC

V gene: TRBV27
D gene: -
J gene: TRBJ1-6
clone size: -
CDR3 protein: CASSSTPPANTGESPLHF
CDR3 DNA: TGTGCCAGCAGTTCTACTCCCCCGGCGAACACTGGGGAATCACCCCTCCACTTT

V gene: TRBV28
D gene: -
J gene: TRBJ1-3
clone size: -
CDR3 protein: CASSLWNSILSSGNTIYF
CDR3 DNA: TGTGCCAGCAGTTTATGGAATAGCATCCTGAGCTCTGGAAACACCATATATTTT

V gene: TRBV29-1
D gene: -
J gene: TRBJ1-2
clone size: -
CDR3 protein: CSVPGSYGYTF
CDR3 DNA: TGCAGCGTTCCCGGGAGCTATGGCTACACCTTC

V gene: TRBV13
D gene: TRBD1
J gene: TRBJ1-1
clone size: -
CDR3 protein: CASSLRQGRGTEAFF
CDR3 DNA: TGTGCCAGCAGCTTAAGACAGGGGAGGGGCACTGAAGCTTTCTTT

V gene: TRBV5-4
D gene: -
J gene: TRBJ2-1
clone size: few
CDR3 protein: CASSERTTLNEQFF
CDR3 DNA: TGTGCCAGCAGCGAAAGAACTACACTCAATGAGCAGTTCTTC

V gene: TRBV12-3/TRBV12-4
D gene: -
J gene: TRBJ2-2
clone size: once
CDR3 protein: CASSFTHTGELFF
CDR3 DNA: TGTGCCAGCAGTTTTACGCACACCGGGGAGCTGTTTTTT

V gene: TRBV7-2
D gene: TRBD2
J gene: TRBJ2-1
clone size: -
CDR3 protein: CASSALQRGGHIEQFF
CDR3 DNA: TGTGCCAGCAGCGCTCTACAGCGGGGGGGCCATATTGAGCAGTTCTTC

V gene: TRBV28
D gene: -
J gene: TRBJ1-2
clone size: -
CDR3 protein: CASSFGGAGYGYTF
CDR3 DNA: TGTGCCAGCAGTTTCGGGGGCGCAGGGTATGGCTACACCTTC

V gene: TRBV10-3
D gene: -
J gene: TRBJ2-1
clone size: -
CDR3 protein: CAISEVQGGVNNEQFF
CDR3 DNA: TGTGCCATCAGTGAGGTCCAAGGGGGAGTAAACAATGAGCAGTTCTTC

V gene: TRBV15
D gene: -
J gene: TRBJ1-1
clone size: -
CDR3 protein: CATSRKALTEAFF
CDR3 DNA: TGTGCCACCAGCAGGAAGGCTCTTACTGAAGCTTTCTTT

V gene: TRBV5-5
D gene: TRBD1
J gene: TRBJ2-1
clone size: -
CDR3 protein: CASSLAGQDNERFF
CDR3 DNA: TGTGCCAGCAGCTTGGCGGGACAGGACAATGAGCGGTTCTTC

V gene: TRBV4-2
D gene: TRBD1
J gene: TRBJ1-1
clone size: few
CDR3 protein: CASSQGAGGANTEAFF
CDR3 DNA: TGTGCCAGCAGCCAAGGGGCAGGGGGTGCGAACACTGAAGCTTTCTTT

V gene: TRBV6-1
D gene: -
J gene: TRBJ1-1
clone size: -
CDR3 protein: CASSESRRGGWAPTEAFF
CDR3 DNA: TGTGCCAGCAGTGAATCGAGGAGGGGGGGATGGGCTCCCACTGAAGCTTTCTTT

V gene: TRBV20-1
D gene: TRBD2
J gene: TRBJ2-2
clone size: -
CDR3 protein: CSASPSGGNTGELFF
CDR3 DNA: TGCAGTGCTAGTCCTAGCGGGGGTAACACCGGGGAGCTGTTTTTT

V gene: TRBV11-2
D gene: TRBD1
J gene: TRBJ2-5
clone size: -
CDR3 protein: CASSLNRGQETQYF
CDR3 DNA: TGTGCCAGCAGCTTAAACAGGGGGCAAGAGACCCAGTACTTC

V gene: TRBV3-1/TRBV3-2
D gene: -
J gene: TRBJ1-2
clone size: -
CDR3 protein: CASSQGKVGYRDGYTF
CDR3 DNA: TGTGCCAGCAGCCAAGGGAAGGTGGGGTATAGGGATGGCTACACCTTC

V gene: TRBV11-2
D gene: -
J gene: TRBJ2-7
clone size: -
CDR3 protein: CASSLTGTYEQYF
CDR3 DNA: TGTGCCAGCAGCCTCACTGGGACCTACGAGCAGTACTTC

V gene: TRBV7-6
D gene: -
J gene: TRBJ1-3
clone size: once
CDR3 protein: CASSLGGGDSGNTIYF
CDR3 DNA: TGTGCCAGCAGCTTAGGGGGAGGAGACTCTGGAAACACCATATATTTT

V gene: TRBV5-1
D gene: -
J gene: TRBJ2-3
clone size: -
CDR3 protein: CASSLADAVLGGGTDTQYF
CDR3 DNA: TGCGCCAGCAGCTTGGCGGACGCCGTCCTAGGAGGGGGCACAGATACGCAGTATTTT

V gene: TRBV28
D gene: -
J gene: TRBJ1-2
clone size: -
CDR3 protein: CASSPTGPNYGYTF
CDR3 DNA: TGTGCCAGCAGTCCCACAGGGCCGAACTATGGCTACACCTTC

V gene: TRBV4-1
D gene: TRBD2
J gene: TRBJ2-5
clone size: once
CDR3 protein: CASSQVAGNQETQYF
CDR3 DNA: TGCGCCAGCAGCCAAGTAGCGGGGAACCAAGAGACCCAGTACTTC

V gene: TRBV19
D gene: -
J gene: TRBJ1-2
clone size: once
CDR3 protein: CASSIPLQGYTF
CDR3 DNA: TGTGCCAGTAGTATCCCCCTTCAAGGCTACACCTTC

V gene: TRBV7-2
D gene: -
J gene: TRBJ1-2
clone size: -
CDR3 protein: CASSLVGVYGYTF
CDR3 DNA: TGTGCCAGCAGCTTAGTTGGGGTCTATGGCTACACCTTC

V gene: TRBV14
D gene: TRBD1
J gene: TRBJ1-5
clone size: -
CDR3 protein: CASSLGQALPQHF
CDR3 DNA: TGTGCCAGCAGCCTTGGACAGGCCCTCCCCCAGCATTTT

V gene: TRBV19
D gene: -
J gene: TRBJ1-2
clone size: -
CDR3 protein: CASTLNGYTF
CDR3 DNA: TGTGCCAGTACCTTGAATGGCTACACCTTC

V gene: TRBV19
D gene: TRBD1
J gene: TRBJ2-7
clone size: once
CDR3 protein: CASSLTGMAYEQYF
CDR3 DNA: TGTGCCAGTAGTCTGACAGGGATGGCCTACGAGCAGTACTTC

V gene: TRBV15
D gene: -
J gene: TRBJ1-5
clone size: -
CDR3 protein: CATSRDKGSNQPQHF
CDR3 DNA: TGTGCCACCAGCAGAGATAAAGGTAGCAATCAGCCCCAGCATTTT

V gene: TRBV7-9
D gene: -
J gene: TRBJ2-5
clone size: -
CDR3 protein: CASSSLQIQETQYF
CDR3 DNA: TGTGCCAGCAGCTCATTACAGATCCAAGAGACCCAGTACTTC

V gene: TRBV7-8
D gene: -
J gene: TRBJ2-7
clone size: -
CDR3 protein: CASSLAEAGYEQYF
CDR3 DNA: TGTGCCAGCAGCTTAGCGGAGGCGGGGTACGAGCAGTACTTC

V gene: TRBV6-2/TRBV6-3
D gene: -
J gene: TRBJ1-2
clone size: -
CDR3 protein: CASSNTARNYGYTF
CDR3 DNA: TGTGCCAGCAGCAATACCGCGAGAAACTATGGCTACACCTTC

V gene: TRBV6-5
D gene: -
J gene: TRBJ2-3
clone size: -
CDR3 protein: CASGQGRTDTQYF
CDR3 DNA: TGTGCCAGCGGACAAGGTCGCACAGATACGCAGTATTTT

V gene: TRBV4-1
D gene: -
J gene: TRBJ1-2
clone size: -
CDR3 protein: CASSQAQNYGYTF
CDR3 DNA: TGCGCCAGCAGCCAAGCCCAGAACTATGGCTACACCTTC

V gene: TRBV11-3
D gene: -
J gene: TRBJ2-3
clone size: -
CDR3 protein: CASSLARYTDTQYF
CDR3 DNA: TGTGCCAGCAGCTTAGCGCGGTACACAGATACGCAGTATTTT

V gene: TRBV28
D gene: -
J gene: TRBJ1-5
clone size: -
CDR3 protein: CASRTPREGTGQPQHF
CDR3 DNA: TGTGCCAGCAGAACCCCGAGGGAGGGCACCGGTCAGCCCCAGCATTTT

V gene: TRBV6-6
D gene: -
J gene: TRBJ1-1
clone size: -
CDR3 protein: CASSREGEAFF
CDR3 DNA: TGTGCCAGCAGTCGCGAGGGAGAAGCTTTCTTT

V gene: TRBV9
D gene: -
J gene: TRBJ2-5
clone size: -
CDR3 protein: CASSVNWGQETQYF
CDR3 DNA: TGTGCCAGCAGCGTGAATTGGGGCCAAGAGACCCAGTACTTC

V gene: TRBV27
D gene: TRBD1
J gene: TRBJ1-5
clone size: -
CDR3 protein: CASSQGADNQPQHF
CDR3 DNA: TGTGCCAGCAGTCAGGGGGCGGACAATCAGCCCCAGCATTTT

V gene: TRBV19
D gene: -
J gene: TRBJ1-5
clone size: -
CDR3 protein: CATEEGHINQPQHF
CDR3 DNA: TGTGCCACCGAAGAGGGACACATTAATCAGCCCCAGCATTTT

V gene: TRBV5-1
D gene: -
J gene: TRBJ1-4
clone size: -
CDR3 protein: CASSLGGTAATNEKLFF
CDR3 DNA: TGCGCCAGCAGCTTGGGCGGTACAGCCGCAACTAATGAAAAACTGTTTTTT

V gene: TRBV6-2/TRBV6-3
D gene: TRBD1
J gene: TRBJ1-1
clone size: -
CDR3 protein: CASSPGTEEAFF
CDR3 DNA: TGTGCCAGCAGCCCTGGGACAGAGGAAGCTTTCTTT

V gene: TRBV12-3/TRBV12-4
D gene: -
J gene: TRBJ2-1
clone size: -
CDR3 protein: CASSRLYEQFF
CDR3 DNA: TGTGCCAGCAGTCGCCTCTATGAGCAGTTCTTC